Each of the 5 T cell receptor beta chains below was sequenced from the same sample in a study of cytomegalovirus exposure and HLA in healthy donors. Primers included in the PCR were 60 Vbeta and 13 Jbeta primers. Only in-frame clones appear in the TCRdb table, and some are missing; sequencing was by immunoSEQ multiplex PCR. The table has approximately 120,000 clones, approximately 87% seen once. The sample consisted of PBMCs. The receptors were sampled from a man between 18 and 35 years old in good health and CMV-seropositive.

The J gene is TRBJ2-3, the V gene TRBV11-2; the D gene is possibly TRBD1 (5 bases). CDR3 length: 14 residues. The germline V gene has CDR1 SGHAT and CDR2 FQNNGV. V lost 5 bases, J lost 6 bases, and 15 bases lay in between. CDR3: CASSAQAGMDTQYF. The CDR3 DNA reads as TGTGCCAGCAGCGCACAGGCAGGCATGGATACGCAGTATTTT.

The V gene is TRBV28, the J gene TRBJ2-4; D possibly corresponds to TRBD1 (6 bases). CDR3 length equals 15 residues. Germline V CDR1 and CDR2: MDHEN, SYDVKM. V gave up 6 bases and J gave up 0 bases, with 12 bases separating them. This CDR3 is CASSFDRLAKNIQYF. As DNA, the CDR3 is TGTGCCAGCAGCTTCGACAGGTTAGCCAAAAACATTCAGTACTTC.

The gene calls are TRBV9 and TRBJ1-2; D remains unclear. CDR3 length: 15 amino acids. The ends were cut back, 4 bases at V and 2 bases at J, with 15 bases in the middle. Germline loops: CDR1 SGDLS, CDR2 YYNGEE. CDR3 in amino acids: CASSPPGVVNYGYTF. The CDR3 DNA follows: TGTGCCAGCAGCCCCCCCGGGGTCGTAAACTATGGCTACACCTTC.

The V gene is TRBV7-9, the J gene TRBJ1-5; D unclear. From germline, CDR1 is SEHNR and CDR2 FQNEAQ (reference sequence). CDR3 length equals 13 residues. Trimming cost V 5 bases and J 2 bases, with 7 bases left between them. The CDR3 sequence: CASSAAGNQPQHF. CDR3 bases: TGTGCCAGCAGCGCCGCGGGCAATCAGCCCCAGCATTTT.

This chain links TRBV15 with TRBJ1-5; TRBD1 is a possible D gene (5 bases). The ends were cut back, 0 bases at V and 0 bases at J, with 12 bases in the middle. This CDR3 is built from 17 residues. Germline V gene lookup returns CDR1 LNHNV and CDR2 YYDKDF (reference sequence). The CDR3 nucleotides read TGTGCCACCAGCAGAGATTTGGGGGGGTATAGCAATCAGCCCCAGCATTTT. Encoded protein: CATSRDLGGYSNQPQHF.